The rows below give T cell receptor beta chains drawn from one sample of a study of blood T cell repertoires in COVID-19. TCRdb keeps only in-frame clones here, not all; method: immunoSEQ multiplex PCR. The sample consists of around 64,000 clones, roughly 89% of them appearing once. Sequencing was done on a sample of peripheral blood. These receptors came from a young man with acute or convalescent COVID-19. Each CDR3 is given with its conserved first and last residue. A D gene is named only where the DNA matches it firmly. Size tells how often a clone was seen (once, few, many) or the class of an expanded clone, and some rows leave it out.

CDR3 DNA	CDR3 protein	D gene	clone size	V gene	J gene
TGTGCCAGCAGCGCCGTAGGGAGTTGGGCCTCTGGAAACACCATATATTTT	CASSAVGSWASGNTIYF	-	-	TRBV9	TRBJ1-3
TGTGCCAGCAGCTCCCTTAGCGGGAGGGCCGACACCGGGGAGCTGTTTTTT	CASSSLSGRADTGELFF	TRBD2	-	TRBV7-2	TRBJ2-2
TGTGCCAGCAGCCACCCCCAGAAAAGGGAGTATGGTGAAGCTTTCTTT	CASSHPQKREYGEAFF	-	once	TRBV3-1/TRBV3-2	TRBJ1-1
TGTGCCAGCAGCTCAAGACCCGGGACTAGCGCATACAATGAGCAGTTCTTC	CASSSRPGTSAYNEQFF	TRBD2	few	TRBV7-9	TRBJ2-1
TGTGCCAGTAGTAGAACAAGATCTAACTATGGCTACACCTTC	CASSRTRSNYGYTF	-	-	TRBV19	TRBJ1-2
TGCGCCAGCAGCTTGGGTCAGGGAAATAATTCACCCCTCCACTTT	CASSLGQGNNSPLHF	-	-	TRBV5-1	TRBJ1-6
TGTGCCAGCTCACCCCAGGGACAACCGAACACTGAAGCTTTCTTT	CASSPQGQPNTEAFF	-	-	TRBV18	TRBJ1-1
TGCAGCGTTGAGGACAGGGGGACAGGAGAGACCCAGTACTTC	CSVEDRGTGETQYF	TRBD1	-	TRBV29-1	TRBJ2-5
TGTGCCAGCAACCTGAGGACTAGCGGGAGCTTTGATGAGCAGTTCTTC	CASNLRTSGSFDEQFF	TRBD2	once	TRBV7-9	TRBJ2-1
TGTGCCAGCAGTGACAGGGGAACTAATGAAAAACTGTTTTTT	CASSDRGTNEKLFF	TRBD1	-	TRBV27	TRBJ1-4
TGTGCCAGCAGCTTGGACACCCAAGTCTCCTACGAGCAGTACTTC	CASSLDTQVSYEQYF	-	-	TRBV7-2	TRBJ2-7
TGCGCCAGCAGCTTGGACCCTAGCCGGAACACCGGGGAGCTGTTTTTT	CASSLDPSRNTGELFF	-	-	TRBV5-1	TRBJ2-2
TGTGCCAGCAGCTCCCGAGGACAGGGACGCCCTAGCACCGGGGAGCTGTTTTTT	CASSSRGQGRPSTGELFF	TRBD1	-	TRBV7-9	TRBJ2-2
TGTGCCAGCAGTTTGACAGGGGGATATGGCTACACCTTC	CASSLTGGYGYTF	TRBD1	-	TRBV6-2/TRBV6-3	TRBJ1-2